This TCR beta chain was identified during a study of post-analysis software for immune sequencing data. Across the study: Included courses were relapsing-remitting and secondary progressive multiple sclerosis; progressive-relapsing multiple sclerosis was also included. Points from the study as a whole: The F measure placed samples prepared in the same batch into strongly shared clusters. Higher frequency in patients than in controls was seen for 5 or 6 TRBV segments, with TRBV5-6, TRBV5-1 and TRBV20-1 among them. Multiple sclerosis patients showed significantly lower normalized Chao1 diversity than controls did.

cDNA libraries for TCR beta contained unique molecular identifiers. The yield from roughly 1 to 10 million T cells was 500,000 or so cDNA molecules in total. From the PCR reads, TCRdb called clonotypes with MiXCR, one entry per CDR3 protein. The sample carries some 690,000 distinct CDR3 sequences, roughly 30% recorded once. The CDR3 runs to 17 residues. The trim removed 0 bases at V and 0 bases at J, leaving 5 bases unmatched. Per germline, CDR1 LGHNT and CDR2 FRNRAP. The sample holds a few counts of this clonotype. What it binds is not known. The TCR originated in a girl between 5 and 17 years old with multiple sclerosis. V usage is TRBV12-5 and J usage is TRBJ2-1; 7 bases map to TRBD2. The specimen sequenced was blood. The CDR3 nucleotides are TGTGCTAGTGGTTTGGTACTGGGGGGGGGCTCCTACAATGAGCAGTTCTTC. Translating it yields CASGLVLGGGSYNEQFF.